This T cell receptor beta chain was identified during a study of response to subunit inactivated influenza vaccine (dated by TCRdb to the late 2010s). With respect to the entire study: Deep quantitative T cell receptor repertoire profiling was used in the study to track responses to a trivalent subunit inactivated influenza vaccine.

Receptor amplification or capture employed RT-PCR. Instrument on record: Illumina HiSeq 2500. The public reads were reprocessed in TCRdb via fastp at Q25 and MiXCR, keeping in-frame beta chains. Identical CDR3 proteins give one entry, which carries the most common genes and DNA. This sample is represented by about 700,000 distinct CDR3 sequences; approximately 15% of them were singletons. In total, the top ten clones hold 6.5% to 8.5% of the sample. This clonotype was detected only a few times. This clone's antigen is unknown. Per-base quality was not reported, and no clone a single base away is much larger than it. Results and caveats for the whole study, not just this receptor: According to the authors, only a limited number of new T cells may be recruited by each seasonal influenza vaccination.

Taken from the germline V gene, the CDR1 and CDR2 loops are MDHEN and SYDVKM. The CDR3 goes from the cysteine to the phenylalanine over 14 residues. Kept here is only the CDR3 DNA, which spans 42 bases and is read in frame from base 1. V lost 8 bases and J lost 9 bases, and the count of bases not matched to a germline gene is 10. The receptor's source is a man over 45 who received an inactivated influenza vaccine. Donor details come from another sample of the same person, matched by shared clones. Recombination linked TRBV28 to TRBJ2-1, and 10 junctional nucleotides match TRBD2. The input for sequencing was PBMCs from blood, taken approximately 15 days before vaccination. The CDR3 corresponds to CASRGLAGVGEQFF. The nucleotides read TGTGCCAGCCGGGGTCTAGCGGGAGTTGGTGAGCAGTTCTTC.